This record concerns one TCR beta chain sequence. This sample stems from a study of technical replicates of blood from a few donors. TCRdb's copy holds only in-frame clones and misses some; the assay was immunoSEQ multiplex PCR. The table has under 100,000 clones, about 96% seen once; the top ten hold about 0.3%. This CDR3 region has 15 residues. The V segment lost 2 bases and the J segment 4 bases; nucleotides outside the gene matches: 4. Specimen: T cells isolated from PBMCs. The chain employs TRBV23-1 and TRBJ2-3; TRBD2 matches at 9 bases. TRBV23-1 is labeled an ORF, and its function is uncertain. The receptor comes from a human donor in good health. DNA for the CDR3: TGCGCCAGCAGTCAAGGCGGGAGGGCCTCAGATACGCAGTATTTT. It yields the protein CASSQGGRASDTQYF.